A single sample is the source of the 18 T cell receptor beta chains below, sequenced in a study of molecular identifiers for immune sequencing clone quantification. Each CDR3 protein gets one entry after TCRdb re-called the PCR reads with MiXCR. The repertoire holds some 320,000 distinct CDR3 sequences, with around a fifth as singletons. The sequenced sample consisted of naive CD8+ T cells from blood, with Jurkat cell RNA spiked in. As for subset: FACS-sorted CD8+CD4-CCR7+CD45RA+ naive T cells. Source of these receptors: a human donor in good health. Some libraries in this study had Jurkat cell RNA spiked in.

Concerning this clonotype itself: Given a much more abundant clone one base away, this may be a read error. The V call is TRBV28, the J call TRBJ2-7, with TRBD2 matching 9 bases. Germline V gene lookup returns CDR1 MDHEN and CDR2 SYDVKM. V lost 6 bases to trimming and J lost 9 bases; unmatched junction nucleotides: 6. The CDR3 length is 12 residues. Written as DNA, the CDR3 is TGTGCCAGCAGCGGACTAGCGCCCGGGCAGTACTTC. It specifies CASSGLAPGQYF. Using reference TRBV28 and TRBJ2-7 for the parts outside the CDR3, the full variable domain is DVKVTQSSRYLVKRTGEKVFLECVQDMDHENMFWYRQDPGLGLRLIYFSYDVKMKEKGDIPEGYSVSREKKERFSLILESASTNQTSMYLCASSGLAPGQYFGPGTRLTVT.

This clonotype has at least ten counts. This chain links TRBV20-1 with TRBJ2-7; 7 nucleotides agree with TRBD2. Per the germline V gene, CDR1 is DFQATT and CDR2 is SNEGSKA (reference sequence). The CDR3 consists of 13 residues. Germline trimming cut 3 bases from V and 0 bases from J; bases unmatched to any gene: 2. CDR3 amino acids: CSARGGSSYEQYF. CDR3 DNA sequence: TGCAGTGCTAGGGGGGGGAGCTCCTACGAGCAGTACTTC.

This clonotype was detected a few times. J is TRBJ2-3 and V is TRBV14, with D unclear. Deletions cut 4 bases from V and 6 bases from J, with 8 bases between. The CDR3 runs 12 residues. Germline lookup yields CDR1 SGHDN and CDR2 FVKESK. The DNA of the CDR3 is TGTGCCAGCAGCCGAATGTCGGATACGCAGTATTTT. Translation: CASSRMSDTQYF.

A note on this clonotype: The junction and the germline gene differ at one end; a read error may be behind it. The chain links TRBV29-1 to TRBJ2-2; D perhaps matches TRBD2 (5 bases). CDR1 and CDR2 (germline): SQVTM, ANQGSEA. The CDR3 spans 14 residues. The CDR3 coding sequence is TGCAGCGTTGAAGCAGGCTTTAGCACCGGGGAGCTGCTTTTT. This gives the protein CSVEAGFSTGELLF.

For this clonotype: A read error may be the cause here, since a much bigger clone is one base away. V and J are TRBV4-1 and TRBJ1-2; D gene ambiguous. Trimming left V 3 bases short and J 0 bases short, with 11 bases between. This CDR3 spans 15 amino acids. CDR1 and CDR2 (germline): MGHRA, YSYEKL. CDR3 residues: CASSHDEAANYGYTF. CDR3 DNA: TGCGCCAGCAGCCATGATGAAGCAGCTAACTATGGCTACACCTTC.

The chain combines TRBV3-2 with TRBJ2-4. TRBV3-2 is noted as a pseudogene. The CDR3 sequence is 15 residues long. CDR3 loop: CASSPQGLAKDIQYF. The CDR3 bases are TGTGCCAGCAGCCCACAAGGGTTAGCCAAAGACATTCAGTACTTC.

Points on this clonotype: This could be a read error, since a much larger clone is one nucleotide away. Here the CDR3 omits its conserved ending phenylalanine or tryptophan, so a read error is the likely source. The chain's CDR3 is CASSLELGKIYGYTL. CDR3 in DNA: TGTGCCAGCAGCTTAGAACTCGGCAAGATCTATGGCTACACCCTC. V gene TRBV7-2 combines with J gene TRBJ1-2; D ambiguous. The CDR3 totals 15 residues. Germline V CDR1 and CDR2: SGHTA, FQGNSA. V gave up 1 base and J gave up 4 bases, with 13 bases separating them.

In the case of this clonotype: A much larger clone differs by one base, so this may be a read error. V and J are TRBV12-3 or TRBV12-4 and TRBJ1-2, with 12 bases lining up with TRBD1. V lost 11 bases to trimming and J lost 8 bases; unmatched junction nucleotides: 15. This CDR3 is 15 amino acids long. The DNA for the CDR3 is TGTGCCCGCAACGACCGGGACAGGGGGCTTGACGGCTACACCTTC. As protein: CARNDRDRGLDGYTF.

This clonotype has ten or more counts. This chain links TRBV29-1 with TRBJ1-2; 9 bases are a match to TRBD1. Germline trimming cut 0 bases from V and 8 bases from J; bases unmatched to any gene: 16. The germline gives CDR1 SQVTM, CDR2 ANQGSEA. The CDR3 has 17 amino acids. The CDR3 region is CSVEDLGSGTGSEGYTF. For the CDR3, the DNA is TGCAGCGTTGAAGACCTAGGATCCGGGACAGGGTCGGAGGGCTACACCTTC. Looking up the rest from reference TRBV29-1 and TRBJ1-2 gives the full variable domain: SAVISQKPSRDICQRGTSLTIQCQVDSQVTMMFWYRQQPGQSLTLIATANQGSEATYESGFVIDKFPISRPNLTFSTLTVSNMSPEDSSIYLCSVEDLGSGTGSEGYTFGSGTRLTVV.

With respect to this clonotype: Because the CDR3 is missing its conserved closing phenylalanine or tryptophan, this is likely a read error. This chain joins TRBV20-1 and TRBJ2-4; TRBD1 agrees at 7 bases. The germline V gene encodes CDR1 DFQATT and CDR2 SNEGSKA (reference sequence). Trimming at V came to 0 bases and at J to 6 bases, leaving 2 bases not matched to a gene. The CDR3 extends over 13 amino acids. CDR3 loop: CSARDRDRNIQYI. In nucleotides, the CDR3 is TGCAGTGCTAGAGACCGGGACAGAAACATTCAGTACATC.

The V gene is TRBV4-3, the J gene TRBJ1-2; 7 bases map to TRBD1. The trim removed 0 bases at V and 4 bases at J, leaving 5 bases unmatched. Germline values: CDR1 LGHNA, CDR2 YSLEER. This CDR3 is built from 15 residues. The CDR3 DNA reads TGCGCCAGCAGCCAAGAAACCGGGACAGCCTATGGCTACACCTTC. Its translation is CASSQETGTAYGYTF.

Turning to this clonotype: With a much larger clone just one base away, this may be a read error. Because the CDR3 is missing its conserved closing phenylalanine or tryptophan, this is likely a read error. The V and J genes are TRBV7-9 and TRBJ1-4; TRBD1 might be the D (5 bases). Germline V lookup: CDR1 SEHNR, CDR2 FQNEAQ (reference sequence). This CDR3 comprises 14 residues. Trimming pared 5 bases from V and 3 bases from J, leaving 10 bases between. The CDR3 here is CASSHRGSNEKLFL. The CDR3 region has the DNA TGTGCCAGCAGCCATAGGGGATCTAATGAAAAACTGTTTCTT.

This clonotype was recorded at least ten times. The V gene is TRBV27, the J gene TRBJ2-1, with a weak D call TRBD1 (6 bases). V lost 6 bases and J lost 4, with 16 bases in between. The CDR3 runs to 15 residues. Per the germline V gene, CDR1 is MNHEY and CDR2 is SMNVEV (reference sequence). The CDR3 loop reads CASSPGTTTYNEQFF. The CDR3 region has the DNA TGTGCCAGCAGCCCCGGGACAACAACTTACAATGAGCAGTTCTTC.

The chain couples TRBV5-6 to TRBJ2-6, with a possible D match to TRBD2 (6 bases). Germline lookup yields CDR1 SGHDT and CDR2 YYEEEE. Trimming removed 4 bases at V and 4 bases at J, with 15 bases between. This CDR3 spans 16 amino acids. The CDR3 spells CASSPAGGTGANVLTF. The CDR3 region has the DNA TGTGCCAGCAGCCCGGCAGGAGGGACCGGGGCCAACGTCCTGACTTTC.

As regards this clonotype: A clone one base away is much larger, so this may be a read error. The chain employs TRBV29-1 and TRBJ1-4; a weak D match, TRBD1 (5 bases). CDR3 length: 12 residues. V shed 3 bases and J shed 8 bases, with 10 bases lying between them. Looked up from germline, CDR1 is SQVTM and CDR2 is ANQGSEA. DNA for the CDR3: TGCAGCGTTGAGTCAGGGCGGGAAAAACTGTTTTTT. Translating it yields CSVESGREKLFF.

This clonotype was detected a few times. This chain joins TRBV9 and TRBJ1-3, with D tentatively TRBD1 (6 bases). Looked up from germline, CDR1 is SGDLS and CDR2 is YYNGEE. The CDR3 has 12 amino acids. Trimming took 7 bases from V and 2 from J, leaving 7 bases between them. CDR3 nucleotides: TGTGCCAGCGGGGACACTGGAAACACCATATATTTT. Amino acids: CASGDTGNTIYF.

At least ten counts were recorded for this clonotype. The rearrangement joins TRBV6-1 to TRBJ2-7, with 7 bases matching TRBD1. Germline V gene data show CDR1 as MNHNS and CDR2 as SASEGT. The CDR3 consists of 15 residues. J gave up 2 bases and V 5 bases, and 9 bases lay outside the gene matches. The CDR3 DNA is TGTGCCAGCAGTAACACAGGGGTCCCCACCTACGAGCAGTACTTC. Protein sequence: CASSNTGVPTYEQYF.

The DNA for the CDR3 is TGCGCCAGCAGCCAAGATGGGTTAGCGGGGGGTACCGGGGAGCTGTTTTTT. Translating gives CASSQDGLAGGTGELFF. The V call is TRBV4-1, the J call TRBJ2-2; 10 bases align to TRBD2. After removal of 0 bases from V and 5 bases from J, the junction contained 6 bases not matched to a gene. The CDR3 totals 17 residues. Germline CDR1 reads MGHRA; CDR2 reads YSYEKL.